This T cell receptor (beta chain) is from a study of blood T cell repertoires in COVID-19 (dated by TCRdb to about 2020). Some background on the complete study: The collaborator samples originated in the United States, Italy and Spain and spanned the acute and convalescent phases of COVID-19. Samples came from the ongoing ImmuneRACE study (first 160 participants) plus 1,254 subjects from 6 global collaborators. A de-identified subject ID, COVID-19 status, age in years and sex were almost always included in the sample metadata. The repertoires were released in a freely available public database intended as a resource for research on the immune response to SARS-CoV-2. The prospective study material was composed of cDNA or gDNA derived from T cells, B-cell-depleted T cells, or PBMCs. Deeply sampled blood TCRbeta repertoires from subjects exposed to, actively infected with, or recovered from COVID-19 were included in the dataset. HLA class I and class II types, where available, came from metadata supplied by the sample provider rather than from assay-based typing.

TCRbeta CDR3 regions were amplified from genomic DNA by means of the immunoSEQ Assay, a bias-controlled multiplex PCR. The original methods were these. The number of nucleated cells in each sample was estimated by amplification of reference gene primers within the assay. Sequence reads were collapsed and filtered to measure the absolute abundance of every unique TCRbeta CDR3 rearrangement. Productive Simpson clonality was computed per sample as the square root of Simpson's diversity index over productive rearrangements. Entries here come from immuneACCESS through TCRdb and include only in-frame sequences with V and J called. Some clones fail to appear in such tables; in the studies checked, an unresolved V gene covers under half of the shortfall, and the cause of the remainder is unknown. D and trimming were read from the DNA, whereas the V and J calls and clone size are those reported in that table. Within this sample are 130,000 to 150,000 clones, with about four fifths of them counted one time only. Of the sample, approximately 5% is held by the ten largest clones.

The junction carries 9 bases between V and J, which are trimmed by 0 bases and 6 bases respectively. CDR3 length: 14 amino acids, cysteine to phenylalanine. Only the CDR3 part of the read is kept: 42 bases, read in frame from the first base. Via the germline V gene, CDR1 is LGHNA and CDR2 YNFKEQ. About this clone itself: Its specific antigen is unknown. Base qualities were left out, and no much larger clone turns up one base away.

Each collaborating institution followed its own protocols to collect whole blood in K2EDTA tubes. For TCRbeta analysis, collaborator samples were shipped as frozen whole blood, as isolated PBMCs, or as DNA extracted from either sample type. The paper as a whole reports these results and caveats: The quantity of clinical and demographic metadata differed by source and by participant and was supplied without curation.

The chain is assembled from TRBV4-2 and TRBJ1-3; no D segment can be confidently identified. The sequenced sample was peripheral blood. The clonotype originates from a human donor in a cohort sampled during active COVID-19. The CDR3 loop reads CASSQDRNLNTIYF. The nucleotide sequence reads as follows: TGTGCCAGCAGCCAAGACAGAAATCTAAACACCATATATTTT.